These T cell receptor beta chains were read from a single sample in a study of identical twins. TCRdb re-called the 5' RACE reads through MiXCR, storing one row per CDR3 protein. The sample carries about 430,000 distinct CDR3 sequences, approximately 17% recorded once. Sequenced input: naive T cells sorted from blood. These receptor sequences come from a man in his fifties in good health. Each CDR3 is given without its conserved first and last residue. The D gene is left open where the match is weak.

v_call: TRBV5-1; d_call: .; cdr3_aa: ASSLASRVDTEAF
v_call: TRBV28; d_call: .; cdr3_aa: ASSLPRPNTGELF
v_call: TRBV29-1; d_call: TRBD2; cdr3_aa: SVLTSGGSFTDTQY
v_call: TRBV12-3/TRBV12-4; d_call: .; cdr3_aa: ASSSPRVRTYNEQF
v_call: TRBV27; d_call: TRBD1; cdr3_aa: ASSLGTGYQPQH
v_call: TRBV6-5; d_call: TRBD2; cdr3_aa: ASSYSLGGRDQQY
v_call: TRBV12-3/TRBV12-4; d_call: .; cdr3_aa: ASRISLNSYNEQF
v_call: TRBV21-1; d_call: .; cdr3_aa: ASSKAYGETQY
v_call: TRBV28; d_call: TRBD2; cdr3_aa: ASSSAGTSSYNEQF
v_call: TRBV6-1; d_call: TRBD2; cdr3_aa: ASMRSGGAAVFAGELF
v_call: TRBV27; d_call: TRBD1; cdr3_aa: ASKGTGASGANVLT
v_call: TRBV12-3/TRBV12-4; d_call: TRBD1; cdr3_aa: ASSFGTGNEQF
v_call: TRBV20-1; d_call: .; cdr3_aa: SATEGTSNQPQH
v_call: TRBV5-1; d_call: TRBD1; cdr3_aa: ASSLAPATGGSGELF
v_call: TRBV7-2; d_call: .; cdr3_aa: ASSFGVFNQPQH
v_call: TRBV18; d_call: TRBD2; cdr3_aa: ASSPPSGRAQF
v_call: TRBV27; d_call: .; cdr3_aa: ASGLDGADSDTQY
v_call: TRBV5-4; d_call: TRBD1; cdr3_aa: ASSLVGTGYTGELF
v_call: TRBV20-1; d_call: TRBD2; cdr3_aa: SARESRGYGNTGELF
v_call: TRBV10-3; d_call: .; cdr3_aa: AIGGTNSYEQY
v_call: TRBV15; d_call: .; cdr3_aa: ATSRALEQETQY
v_call: TRBV18; d_call: .; cdr3_aa: ASSPPRRQVSYNEQF
v_call: TRBV5-5; d_call: TRBD1; cdr3_aa: ASTRDRDYNEQF
v_call: TRBV5-6; d_call: TRBD1; cdr3_aa: ASSLVQGRDGYT
v_call: TRBV25-1; d_call: TRBD1; cdr3_aa: ASSAQGSNTGELF
v_call: TRBV27; d_call: TRBD2; cdr3_aa: ASSFSGRNEQY
v_call: TRBV28; d_call: TRBD2; cdr3_aa: ASSPPGLAGGHEQY
v_call: TRBV20-1; d_call: TRBD2; cdr3_aa: SGRGLAAYNEQF
v_call: TRBV6-5; d_call: .; cdr3_aa: ATPSEAF
v_call: TRBV7-9; d_call: .; cdr3_aa: ASSPGTGDYEQY
v_call: TRBV4-3; d_call: .; cdr3_aa: ASSQDRRVTNEKLF
v_call: TRBV28; d_call: TRBD1; cdr3_aa: ASSFIRGRDTEAF
v_call: TRBV9; d_call: .; cdr3_aa: ASSVGQGGETQY
v_call: TRBV15; d_call: .; cdr3_aa: ATGRGLGAGELF
v_call: TRBV12-3/TRBV12-4; d_call: TRBD1; cdr3_aa: ASRSGGLYEQY
v_call: TRBV9; d_call: .; cdr3_aa: ASSVGLAISTDTQY
v_call: TRBV7-9; d_call: .; cdr3_aa: AISQGTGKDTQY